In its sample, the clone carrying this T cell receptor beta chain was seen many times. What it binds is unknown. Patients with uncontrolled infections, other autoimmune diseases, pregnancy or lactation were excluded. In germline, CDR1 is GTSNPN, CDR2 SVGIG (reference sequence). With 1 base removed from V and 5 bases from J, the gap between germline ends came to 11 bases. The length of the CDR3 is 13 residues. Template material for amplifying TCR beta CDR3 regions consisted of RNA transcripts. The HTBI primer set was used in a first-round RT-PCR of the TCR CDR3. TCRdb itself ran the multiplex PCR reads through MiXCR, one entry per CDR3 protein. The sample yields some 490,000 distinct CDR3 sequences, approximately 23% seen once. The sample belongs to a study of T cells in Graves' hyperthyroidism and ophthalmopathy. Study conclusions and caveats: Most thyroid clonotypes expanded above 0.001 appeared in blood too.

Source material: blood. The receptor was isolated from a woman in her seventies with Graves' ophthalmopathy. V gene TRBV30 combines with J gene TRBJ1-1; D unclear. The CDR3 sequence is CAWSEDPGTEAFF. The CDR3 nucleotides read TGTGCCTGGAGTGAGGATCCGGGAACTGAAGCTTTCTTT.